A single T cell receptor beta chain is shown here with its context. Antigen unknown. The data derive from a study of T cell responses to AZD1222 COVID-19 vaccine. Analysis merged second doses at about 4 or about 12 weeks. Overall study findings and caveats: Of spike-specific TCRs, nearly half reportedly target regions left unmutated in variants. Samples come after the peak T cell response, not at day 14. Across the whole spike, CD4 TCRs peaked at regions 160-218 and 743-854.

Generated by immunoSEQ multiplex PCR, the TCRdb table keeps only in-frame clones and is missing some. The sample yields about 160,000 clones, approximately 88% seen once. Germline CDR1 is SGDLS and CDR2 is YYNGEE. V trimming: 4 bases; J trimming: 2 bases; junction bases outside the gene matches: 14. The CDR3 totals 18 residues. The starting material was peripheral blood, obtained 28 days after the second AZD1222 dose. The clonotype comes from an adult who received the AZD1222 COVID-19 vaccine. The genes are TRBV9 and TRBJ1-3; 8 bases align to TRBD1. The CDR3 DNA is TGTGCCAGCAGCTCTCGAAGGGCAGGGGGCTTGCCTGGAAACACCATATATTTT. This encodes CASSSRRAGGLPGNTIYF.